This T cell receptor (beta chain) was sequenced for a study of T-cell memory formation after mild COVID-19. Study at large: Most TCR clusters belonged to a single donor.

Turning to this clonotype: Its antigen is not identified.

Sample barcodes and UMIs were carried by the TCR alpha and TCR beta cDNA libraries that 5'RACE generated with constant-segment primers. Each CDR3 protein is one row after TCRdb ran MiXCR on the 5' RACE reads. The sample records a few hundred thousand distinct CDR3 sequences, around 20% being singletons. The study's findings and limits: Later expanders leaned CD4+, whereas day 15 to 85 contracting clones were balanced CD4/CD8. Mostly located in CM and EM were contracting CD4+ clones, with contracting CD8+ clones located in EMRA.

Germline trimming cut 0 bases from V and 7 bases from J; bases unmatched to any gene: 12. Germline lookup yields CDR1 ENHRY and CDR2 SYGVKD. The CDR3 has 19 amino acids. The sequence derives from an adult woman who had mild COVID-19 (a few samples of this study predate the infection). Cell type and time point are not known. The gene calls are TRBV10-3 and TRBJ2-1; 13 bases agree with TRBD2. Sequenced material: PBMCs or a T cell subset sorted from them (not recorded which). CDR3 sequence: CAISESSGLAGDLLNEQFF. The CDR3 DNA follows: TGTGCCATCAGTGAGTCGAGCGGACTAGCGGGAGACCTTTTAAATGAGCAGTTCTTC.